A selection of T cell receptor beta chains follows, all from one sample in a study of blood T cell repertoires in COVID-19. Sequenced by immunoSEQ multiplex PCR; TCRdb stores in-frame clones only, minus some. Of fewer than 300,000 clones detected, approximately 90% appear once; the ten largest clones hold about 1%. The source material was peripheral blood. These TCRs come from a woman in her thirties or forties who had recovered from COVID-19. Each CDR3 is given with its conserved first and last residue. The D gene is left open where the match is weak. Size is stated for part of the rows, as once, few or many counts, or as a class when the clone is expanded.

DNA: TGCAGCGCGGGCCACGGGGAGGTTAATGAAAAACTGTTTTTT
CDR3: CSAGHGEVNEKLFF
V: TRBV29-1
D: NA
size: NA
J: TRBJ1-4

DNA: TGTGCCGCGGAGGGGGCAGCCCCGAATCAGCCCCAGCATTTT
CDR3: CAAEGAAPNQPQHF
V: TRBV28
D: TRBD1
size: NA
J: TRBJ1-5

DNA: TGTGCCAGTAGTATGGGGGCGGCCACTAGCACAGATACGCAGTATTTT
CDR3: CASSMGAATSTDTQYF
V: TRBV19
D: NA
size: NA
J: TRBJ2-3

DNA: TGTGCCAGCAGCCTGGGTGCGGGAGGGCCGGGGACCGGGGAGCTGTTTTTT
CDR3: CASSLGAGGPGTGELFF
V: TRBV5-4
D: TRBD2
size: NA
J: TRBJ2-2

DNA: TGTGCCAGCAGCTTATTGGGCGATCAGCCCCAGCATTTT
CDR3: CASSLLGDQPQHF
V: TRBV7-2
D: NA
size: NA
J: TRBJ1-5

DNA: TGTGCCAGCAGCTTCGCCGGGACAGGGGGAGTCGCAGATACGCAGTATTTT
CDR3: CASSFAGTGGVADTQYF
V: TRBV7-9
D: TRBD1
size: NA
J: TRBJ2-3

DNA: TGTGCCAGCAGCTTAGTGGGCCGGGGTAATCAGCCCCAGCATTTT
CDR3: CASSLVGRGNQPQHF
V: TRBV7-2
D: NA
size: NA
J: TRBJ1-5

DNA: TGTGCCACCAGCAGGAACAGGGAACGATTCAATGAGCAGTTCTTC
CDR3: CATSRNRERFNEQFF
V: TRBV15
D: NA
size: NA
J: TRBJ2-1

DNA: TGTGCCATCAGGGGGCCGGGCCCCTATGGCTACACCTTC
CDR3: CAIRGPGPYGYTF
V: TRBV10-3
D: NA
size: NA
J: TRBJ1-2

DNA: TGTGCCTGGAGTGCCACGGGAGCATATGGCTACACCTTC
CDR3: CAWSATGAYGYTF
V: TRBV30
D: NA
size: NA
J: TRBJ1-2

DNA: TGTGCCAGCAGTGATCTCCGCAATAGCAGATACACAGATACGCAGTATTTT
CDR3: CASSDLRNSRYTDTQYF
V: TRBV2
D: NA
size: NA
J: TRBJ2-3

DNA: TGTGCCAGCAGCCGACGGGGACTAGCGGGAGTAGGAGATACGCAGTATTTT
CDR3: CASSRRGLAGVGDTQYF
V: TRBV6-6
D: TRBD2
size: NA
J: TRBJ2-3

DNA: TGTGCCAGCAGCCCCTCGTTAGTGGGCTACACCTTC
CDR3: CASSPSLVGYTF
V: TRBV7-9
D: NA
size: NA
J: TRBJ1-2

DNA: TGTGCCAGCAGCTTAGCCCCGGGAGGGTCCTACGAGCAGTACTTC
CDR3: CASSLAPGGSYEQYF
V: TRBV7-6
D: TRBD2
size: NA
J: TRBJ2-7

DNA: TGTGCCAGCAGCTTCCGACGACAGCTCTATGGCTACACCTTC
CDR3: CASSFRRQLYGYTF
V: TRBV5-4
D: NA
size: NA
J: TRBJ1-2

DNA: TGTGCCTGGAGAGGAGGGTGGGGTCAGCCCCAGCATTTT
CDR3: CAWRGGWGQPQHF
V: TRBV30
D: NA
size: NA
J: TRBJ1-5

DNA: TGTGCCAGCTCACCATTGAGGAACATTGACTATGGCTACACCTTC
CDR3: CASSPLRNIDYGYTF
V: TRBV18
D: NA
size: NA
J: TRBJ1-2

DNA: TGTGCCAGCAGCTTTCCGGGGGGCGCCCTGAACACTGAAGCTTTCTTT
CDR3: CASSFPGGALNTEAFF
V: TRBV7-8
D: NA
size: once
J: TRBJ1-1

DNA: TGTGCCAGAAGCTTAGCGCGGTCCCGAGGCTACACCTTC
CDR3: CARSLARSRGYTF
V: TRBV7-5
D: NA
size: NA
J: TRBJ1-2

DNA: TGCAGCGTCGTAGCGGGAGCGGCAGATACGCAGTATTTT
CDR3: CSVVAGAADTQYF
V: TRBV29-1
D: TRBD2
size: NA
J: TRBJ2-3

DNA: TGCGCCAGCAGTGAGGTGGGGAGCTCCTACAATGAGCAGTTCTTC
CDR3: CASSEVGSSYNEQFF
V: TRBV10-2
D: NA
size: NA
J: TRBJ2-1

DNA: TGTGCCAGCAGCTCGCTACAGGGGGCGGGCGTTGGAAAACTGTTTTTT
CDR3: CASSSLQGAGVGKLFF
V: TRBV11-3
D: TRBD1
size: NA
J: TRBJ1-4

DNA: TGTGCCAGCAGCCAGCAGGACACCGACACTGAAGCTTTCTTT
CDR3: CASSQQDTDTEAFF
V: TRBV14
D: NA
size: NA
J: TRBJ1-1

DNA: TGCAGCGTTGAACCCGGGACAGGGTCAGGGTCTGGTCAGCCCCAGCATTTT
CDR3: CSVEPGTGSGSGQPQHF
V: TRBV29-1
D: TRBD1
size: NA
J: TRBJ1-5

DNA: TGTGCCAGCAGTACGACAGGGAACACTGAAGCTTTCTTT
CDR3: CASSTTGNTEAFF
V: TRBV6-6
D: NA
size: few
J: TRBJ1-1

DNA: TGCGCCAGCAGTGACCCGGCCGGGGGCACAGATACGCAGTATTTT
CDR3: CASSDPAGGTDTQYF
V: TRBV10-1
D: NA
size: NA
J: TRBJ2-3

DNA: TGTGCCAGCAGCGTAGGGGTAGCGGGAGAGGGCGAGCAGTACTTC
CDR3: CASSVGVAGEGEQYF
V: TRBV9
D: TRBD2
size: NA
J: TRBJ2-7

DNA: TGTGCCAGCAGGACGACAGGGATAGAGACCCAGTACTTC
CDR3: CASRTTGIETQYF
V: TRBV28
D: TRBD1
size: few
J: TRBJ2-5

DNA: TGTGCCAGCAGTGAAAGGACAGAAATGAGCACAGATACGCAGTATTTT
CDR3: CASSERTEMSTDTQYF
V: TRBV6-1
D: NA
size: NA
J: TRBJ2-3

DNA: TGTGCCATCGGAGGGACAGGGGGTATCCCCCAGCATTTT
CDR3: CAIGGTGGIPQHF
V: TRBV10-3
D: TRBD1
size: NA
J: TRBJ1-5

DNA: TGTGCCAGCAGCATGGGGACTTACAATGAGCAGTTCTTC
CDR3: CASSMGTYNEQFF
V: TRBV6-4
D: NA
size: NA
J: TRBJ2-1

DNA: TGTGCCAGCAGTTACGGGGGCATATCCCAACCGTACAATGAGCAGTTCTTC
CDR3: CASSYGGISQPYNEQFF
V: TRBV6-2/TRBV6-3
D: NA
size: NA
J: TRBJ2-1

DNA: TGTGCTAGTGGTTTTCGTCTTGGGAGTGAGCAGTTCTTC
CDR3: CASGFRLGSEQFF
V: TRBV12-5
D: NA
size: NA
J: TRBJ2-1

DNA: TGTGCCAGCAGCAAAACAGTGAACACTGAAGCTTTCTTT
CDR3: CASSKTVNTEAFF
V: TRBV11-3
D: NA
size: NA
J: TRBJ1-1

DNA: TGTGCCTGGAGTATAGGGGCTCCCCTCCACTTT
CDR3: CAWSIGAPLHF
V: TRBV30
D: NA
size: NA
J: TRBJ1-6

DNA: TGTGCCAGCAGCCAAGGTGGGAGTGGGGCAGATACGCAGTATTTT
CDR3: CASSQGGSGADTQYF
V: TRBV3-1/TRBV3-2
D: NA
size: NA
J: TRBJ2-3

DNA: TGTGCCAGCAGCTTAGGGGACAGAGACCTATGGAGAGGCTACACCTTC
CDR3: CASSLGDRDLWRGYTF
V: TRBV7-6
D: TRBD1
size: NA
J: TRBJ1-2

DNA: TGTGCCAGCTCACCACCGAGGACAGGGAGTCCCAATCAGCCCCAGCATTTT
CDR3: CASSPPRTGSPNQPQHF
V: TRBV18
D: TRBD1
size: NA
J: TRBJ1-5

DNA: TGTGCCAGCGGCGGACACCTGGGGACTGAAGCTTTCTTT
CDR3: CASGGHLGTEAFF
V: TRBV6-5
D: NA
size: NA
J: TRBJ1-1

DNA: TGTGCCAGTAGTATTGCTAGGCGGCAGGCGGGCGGCTACACCTTC
CDR3: CASSIARRQAGGYTF
V: TRBV19
D: NA
size: NA
J: TRBJ1-2

DNA: TGTGCCAGCAGTGAACAGTCGATAGCGGGAGTGGGAGATACGCAGTATTTT
CDR3: CASSEQSIAGVGDTQYF
V: TRBV25-1
D: TRBD2
size: NA
J: TRBJ2-3

DNA: TGTGCCAGCAGCCAAGCCAGGGGGTCCGCTGAAGCTTTCTTT
CDR3: CASSQARGSAEAFF
V: TRBV14
D: TRBD1
size: NA
J: TRBJ1-1

DNA: TGTGCCAGCAGCTGGCAGTACAATGAGCAGTTCTTC
CDR3: CASSWQYNEQFF
V: TRBV11-2
D: NA
size: NA
J: TRBJ2-1